Below are 23 T cell receptor beta chains sequenced from a single sample in a study of vaccination effects on CD4 cells after COVID-19. The table came from immunoSEQ multiplex PCR; TCRdb's copy has only in-frame clones and leaves some out. The table lists about 64,000 clones, under 85% of them singletons, with less than 25% in the top ten. With approximately ten days of culture completed, CD4+ T cells were isolated. No cognate antigen is known for these TCRs. The specimen comprised CD4+ T cells from PBMCs cultured without peptide, sampled before COVID-19 vaccination. These receptors came from a human donor who had a prior SARS-CoV-2 infection.

The J gene is TRBJ1-1, the V gene TRBV30, with TRBD1 as a possible D gene (6 bases). Trimming pared 0 bases from V and 7 bases from J, leaving 9 bases between. Per germline, CDR1 GTSNPN and CDR2 SVGIG (reference sequence). The CDR3 totals 12 residues. CDR3 nucleotide sequence: TGTGCCTGGAGTGTCACAGGGCATGAAGCTTTCTTT. It yields the protein CAWSVTGHEAFF.

V usage is TRBV7-8 and J usage is TRBJ1-1, with 9 nucleotides matching TRBD1. Germline-derived CDR1 and CDR2 are SGHVS and FQNEAQ. The length of the CDR3 is 15 residues. With V trimmed by 5 bases and J by 3 bases, 7 bases remained unmatched. CDR3 amino acids: CASSLWTGVYTEAFF. DNA of the CDR3: TGTGCCAGCAGCCTATGGACAGGGGTGTACACTGAAGCTTTCTTT.

This chain links TRBV7-2 with TRBJ1-1; unclear D gene. This CDR3 spans 16 amino acids. Germline values: CDR1 SGHTA, CDR2 FQGNSA. V lost 3 bases to trimming and J lost 0 bases, with 14 bases between them. The DNA of the CDR3 is TGTGCCAGCAGCTTCCGGGGTCCCGATATGAACACTGAAGCTTTCTTT. Amino acid sequence: CASSFRGPDMNTEAFF.

V usage is TRBV5-4 and J usage is TRBJ1-5; D is unresolved. Trimming removed 1 base from V and 11 bases from J, with 13 bases in between. This CDR3 region has 13 residues. Germline V gene data show CDR1 as SGHNT and CDR2 as YYREEE (reference sequence). Here the CDR3 reads CASSLSPGAAQHF. The DNA of the CDR3 is TGTGCCAGCAGCTTGTCTCCCGGCGCAGCCCAGCATTTT.

The chain is built from TRBV7-2 and TRBJ2-7; D possibly corresponds to TRBD2 (6 bases). The CDR3 is made up of 14 amino acids. Trimming shortened V by 3 bases and J by 2 bases, and 11 bases separated the two germline ends. Germline loops: CDR1 SGHTA, CDR2 FQGNSA. The CDR3 region has the DNA TGTGCCAGCAGCTTGGGTAGCGGAACCTACGAGCAGTACTTC. Its translation: CASSLGSGTYEQYF.

The J gene is TRBJ2-2, the V gene TRBV29-1; a weak D match, TRBD2 (5 bases). With 5 bases removed from V and 0 bases from J, the gap between germline ends came to 7 bases. Germline V lookup: CDR1 SQVTM, CDR2 ANQGSEA. The CDR3 has 13 residues. Here the CDR3 reads CSVLRANTGELFF. The CDR3, as DNA: TGCAGCGTTTTGAGGGCGAACACCGGGGAGCTGTTTTTT.

This chain connects TRBV19 to TRBJ1-4; 7 positions agree with TRBD1. The CDR3 sequence is 15 residues long. Losses at the gene ends were 5 bases for V and 4 bases for J; bases not matched to a gene: 7. CDR1 and CDR2 from the germline V gene are LNHDA and SQIVND (reference sequence). This CDR3 is CASSDRDGVNEKLFF. CDR3 sequence (DNA): TGTGCCAGTAGTGACAGGGATGGGGTTAATGAAAAACTGTTTTTT. The variable domain in full, with the rest retrieved from reference TRBV19 and TRBJ1-4, is DGGITQSPKYLFRKEGQNVTLSCEQNLNHDAMYWYRQDPGQGLRLIYYSQIVNDFQKGDIAEGYSVSREKKESFPLTVTSAQKNPTAFYLCASSDRDGVNEKLFFGSGTQLSVL.

The V gene is TRBV3-1 (or the pseudogene TRBV3-2), the J gene TRBJ1-2, with a tentative D call TRBD1 (5 bases). From germline, CDR1 is LGHDT and CDR2 YNNKEL (reference sequence). The CDR3 contains 14 residues. V lost 4 bases, J lost 2 bases, and 11 bases lay in between. For the CDR3, the DNA is TGTGCCAGCAGCCTGGGGACGGCAAACTATGGCTACACCTTC. It yields the protein CASSLGTANYGYTF.

This sequence joins TRBV29-1 and TRBJ2-7; 8 nucleotides agree with TRBD2. Germline V CDR1 and CDR2: SQVTM, ANQGSEA. The CDR3 spans 16 residues. J was trimmed by 0 bases and V by 7 bases; bases with no gene match: 14. As DNA, the CDR3 is TGCAGCGCTATTAAAAATATAGCGGGAAGCTCCTACGAGCAGTACTTC. Translating gives CSAIKNIAGSSYEQYF.

Only one count was recorded for this clone. V usage is TRBV7-2 and J usage is TRBJ1-1, with D hard to call. The germline V gene encodes CDR1 SGHTA and CDR2 FQGNSA. The length of the CDR3 is 14 residues. V lost 1 base, J lost 1 base, and 7 bases lay in between. Written as DNA, the CDR3 is TGTGCCAGCAGCTTAGGAGGGAGGAACACTGAAGCTTTCTTT. Residues: CASSLGGRNTEAFF.

This clone has just a few counts. The chain carries TRBV29-1 and TRBJ1-5, with D maybe TRBD1 (5 bases). Germline lookup yields CDR1 SQVTM and CDR2 ANQGSEA. This CDR3 has 13 residues. Trimming took off 4 bases at V and 7 bases at J, with 14 bases between the two ends. Here the CDR3 reads CSVVVSGTQPQHF. The CDR3 nucleotides read TGCAGCGTTGTTGTATCGGGGACCCAGCCCCAGCATTTT. Full variable domain (missing parts from reference TRBV29-1 and TRBJ1-5): SAVISQKPSRDICQRGTSLTIQCQVDSQVTMMFWYRQQPGQSLTLIATANQGSEATYESGFVIDKFPISRPNLTFSTLTVSNMSPEDSSIYLCSVVVSGTQPQHFGDGTRLSIL.

The V gene is TRBV18, the J gene TRBJ1-1, with 9 bases lining up with TRBD1. Germline CDR1 KGHSH, CDR2 LQKENI. This CDR3 region has 12 residues. V lost 3 bases to trimming and J lost 10 bases; unmatched junction nucleotides: 3. The CDR3 DNA reads as TGTGCCAGCTCACCCATGGACAGGGGAGCTTTCTTT. It codes for CASSPMDRGAFF. The entire variable domain, with the rest obtained from reference TRBV18 and TRBJ1-1, is as follows: NAGVMQNPRHLVRRRGQEARLRCSPMKGHSHVYWYRQLPEEGLKFMVYLQKENIIDESGMPKERFSAEFPKEGPSILRIQQVVRGDSAAYFCASSPMDRGAFFGQGTRLTVV.

The J gene is TRBJ2-3, the V gene TRBV7-3; no reliable D call. Trimming took off 5 bases at V and 1 base at J, with 13 bases between the two ends. CDR1 SGHTA and CDR2 FQGTGA come from the germline V gene. This CDR3 comprises 15 residues. The CDR3 region is CASSPDLTRTDTQYF. The CDR3 coding sequence is TGTGCCAGCAGCCCCGACTTGACCCGCACAGATACGCAGTATTTT.

The genes are TRBV6-2 or TRBV6-3 and TRBJ2-3; 13 nucleotides line up with TRBD2. In germline, CDR1 is MNHEY, CDR2 SVGEGT. This CDR3 has 18 amino acids. With 5 bases clipped from V and 3 bases from J, the junction kept 11 bases outside the gene matches. The CDR3 here is CASSLGTSGIGGTDTQYF. The DNA for the CDR3 is TGTGCCAGCAGTCTCGGGACTAGCGGGATAGGTGGTACAGATACGCAGTATTTT.

In this sample, this clone turned up once. The chain links TRBV12-3 or TRBV12-4 to TRBJ1-4, with 7 bases fitting TRBD1. V lost 10 bases and J lost 5; bases outside the gene matches: 7. The CDR3 contains 13 residues. The DNA for the CDR3 is TGTGCCACTTGTAGGGGACAGAATGAAAAACTGTTTTTT. As protein: CATCRGQNEKLFF.

This chain uses TRBV28 with TRBJ2-1; tentatively, D is TRBD1 (6 bases). Deletions cut 7 bases from V and 0 bases from J, with 25 bases between. The CDR3 extends over 19 amino acids. CDR1 is MDHEN, CDR2 SYDVKM, per germline. The CDR3 sequence: CASTTSRDIFYSSYNEQFF. The CDR3 DNA reads TGTGCCAGCACGACCAGCCGGGACATATTCTATAGCTCCTACAATGAGCAGTTCTTC.

There are a few counts of this clone. The chain has TRBV4-2 and TRBJ2-7, with a tentative D call TRBD2 (6 bases). Trimming shortened V by 1 base and J by 2 bases, and 15 bases separated the two germline ends. CDR3 length equals 16 residues. Per the germline V gene, CDR1 is LGHNA and CDR2 is YNFKEQ. The CDR3, as DNA: TGTGCCAGCAGCCAAGTGGGCGGGAAAAAGCCCTACGAGCAGTACTTC. It is translated as CASSQVGGKKPYEQYF.

The chain uses TRBV2 and TRBJ2-1; D gene uncertain. With 5 bases removed from V and 4 bases from J, the gap between germline ends came to 15 bases. Per germline, CDR1 SNHLY and CDR2 FYNNEI. The CDR3 is 15 residues long. DNA for the CDR3: TGTGCCAGCAGTCCCGAGACCCCTGCGTACAATGAGCAGTTCTTC. Its translation: CASSPETPAYNEQFF.

The genes are TRBV5-4 and TRBJ2-3, with D unclear. This CDR3 contains 12 residues. Germline V CDR1 and CDR2: SGHNT, YYREEE (reference sequence). V lost 5 bases to trimming and J lost 3 bases, with 7 bases between them. DNA for the CDR3: TGTGCCAGCAGTCCCAGGACAGATACGCAGTATTTT. This gives the protein CASSPRTDTQYF. The full variable domain, with the rest looked up from reference TRBV5-4 and TRBJ2-3, is ETGVTQSPTHLIKTRGQQVTLRCSSQSGHNTVSWYQQALGQGPQFIFQYYREEENGRGNFPPRFSGLQFPNYSSELNVNALELDDSALYLCASSPRTDTQYFGPGTRLTVL.

This clone was recorded only once. The rearrangement joins TRBV5-1 to TRBJ1-4, with TRBD1 matching over 8 bases. Germline V gene data show CDR1 as SGHRS and CDR2 as YFSETQ. V shed 1 base and J 9 bases; nucleotides not matched to a gene: 11. CDR3 length: 16 residues. The CDR3 DNA sequence: TGCGCCAGCAGCTTGACCTACAGGGGGGGAATGAAAAAACTGTTTTTT. Translated, it gives CASSLTYRGGMKKLFF.

The V call is TRBV6-6, the J call TRBJ2-7, with TRBD1 matching 10 bases. This CDR3 has 13 residues. Germline assignment: CDR1 MNHNY and CDR2 SVGAGI (reference sequence). J was trimmed by 5 bases and V by 6 bases; bases with no gene match: 4. CDR3 amino acids: CASSSTGGHEQYF. The CDR3 DNA follows: TGTGCCAGCAGCTCGACAGGGGGCCACGAGCAGTACTTC.

The gene calls are TRBV4-1 and TRBJ1-3; no reliable D call. The CDR3 spans 15 residues. Germline V gene sequence: CDR1 MGHRA, CDR2 YSYEKL. The germline V and J ends were trimmed by 1 base and 4 bases, with 11 bases remaining between them. The CDR3 DNA is TGCGCCAGCAGCCAAGGAAGGGCTTTCGGAAACACCATATATTTT. Translation gives CASSQGRAFGNTIYF.

J is TRBJ2-3 and V is TRBV3-1 (or the pseudogene TRBV3-2); D uncertain. V was clipped by 1 base and J by 1 base, with 6 bases between them. Germline V CDR1 and CDR2: LGHDT, YNNKEL (reference sequence). The CDR3 is 14 residues long. The chain's CDR3 is CASSQVQGTDTQYF. Written as DNA, the CDR3 is TGTGCCAGCAGCCAAGTTCAGGGCACAGATACGCAGTATTTT.